These T cell receptor beta chains were read from a single sample in a study of CD8 T cells in Susac syndrome. TCRdb analysed the immunoSEQ multiplex PCR reads with MiXCR anew, one entry per CDR3 protein. The repertoire has some 300,000 distinct CDR3 sequences, about 82% of them found once; the top ten carry 0.21%. Sequencing used CD8+ T cells from PBMCs. Source of these receptors: a human donor with multiple sclerosis. CDR3s include the opening cysteine and the closing phenylalanine or tryptophan. Each record gives: clone size, J gene, D gene, V gene, CDR3 protein, CDR3 DNA. The D gene is left open where the match is weak. The size entry is marked missing in some rows and otherwise reads once, few, many or a size class.

size: -
J: TRBJ1-1
D: -
V: TRBV6-2/TRBV6-3
CDR3: CASSSFRGNTEAFF
DNA: TGTGCCAGCAGCTCCTTTAGGGGGAACACTGAAGCTTTCTTT

size: -
J: TRBJ2-3
D: TRBD2
V: TRBV27
CDR3: CASSSSGTTDTQYF
DNA: TGTGCCAGCAGTAGCAGCGGGACCACAGATACGCAGTATTTT

size: -
J: TRBJ2-7
D: -
V: TRBV7-6
CDR3: CASSLKGPPAYEQYF
DNA: TGTGCCAGCAGCTTAAAGGGCCCCCCCGCCTACGAGCAGTACTTC

size: -
J: TRBJ2-7
D: TRBD1
V: TRBV9
CDR3: CASSSSQGAVYEQYF
DNA: TGTGCCAGCAGCTCGTCACAGGGGGCGGTCTACGAGCAGTACTTC

size: -
J: TRBJ2-3
D: -
V: TRBV7-9
CDR3: CASSLGYYTQYF
DNA: TGTGCCAGCAGCCTAGGGTACTATACGCAGTATTTT

size: -
J: TRBJ1-4
D: -
V: TRBV7-9
CDR3: CASSLPQGREKLFF
DNA: TGTGCCAGCAGCCTTCCCCAAGGTCGAGAAAAACTGTTTTTT

size: -
J: TRBJ2-1
D: TRBD2
V: TRBV13
CDR3: CASSLIAGGRVYNEQFF
DNA: TGTGCCAGCAGCCTAATAGCCGGCGGGAGGGTCTACAATGAGCAGTTCTTC

size: -
J: TRBJ2-1
D: TRBD1
V: TRBV6-2/TRBV6-3
CDR3: CASLGTGRYNEQFF
DNA: TGTGCCAGTTTAGGGACAGGGCGGTACAATGAGCAGTTCTTC

size: -
J: TRBJ2-7
D: TRBD2
V: TRBV20-1
CDR3: CSARDPDAKRENYEQYF
DNA: TGCAGTGCTAGAGACCCTGACGCCAAGCGGGAAAACTACGAGCAGTACTTC

size: -
J: TRBJ2-1
D: -
V: TRBV6-5
CDR3: CASSYRVGNNYNEQFF
DNA: TGTGCCAGCAGTTACCGTGTCGGGAACAACTACAATGAGCAGTTCTTC

size: -
J: TRBJ2-7
D: TRBD2
V: TRBV28
CDR3: CASNKSGRVAYEQYF
DNA: TGTGCCAGCAATAAGAGCGGGAGGGTTGCCTACGAGCAGTACTTC

size: once
J: TRBJ2-7
D: -
V: TRBV5-6
CDR3: CASSLDPANYEQYF
DNA: TGTGCCAGCAGCTTGGATCCAGCCAACTACGAGCAGTACTTC

size: -
J: TRBJ2-7
D: -
V: TRBV11-2
CDR3: CASSLWGASSYEQYF
DNA: TGTGCCAGCAGCTTATGGGGGGCAAGCTCCTACGAGCAGTACTTC

size: -
J: TRBJ2-7
D: -
V: TRBV20-1
CDR3: CSALRVAYEQYF
DNA: TGCAGTGCCCTGAGAGTCGCCTACGAGCAGTACTTC

size: -
J: TRBJ2-1
D: -
V: TRBV15
CDR3: CATSRDLDNEQFF
DNA: TGTGCCACCAGCAGAGATCTTGACAATGAGCAGTTCTTC

size: -
J: TRBJ2-2
D: -
V: TRBV3-1
CDR3: CASSQEGLVSNSPNTGELFF
DNA: TGTGCCAGCAGCCAAGAGGGCCTTGTCTCGAACAGCCCGAACACCGGGGAGCTGTTTTTT

size: -
J: TRBJ2-1
D: TRBD1
V: TRBV14
CDR3: CASSQDRDREYNEQFF
DNA: TGTGCCAGCAGCCAAGACCGGGACAGGGAATACAATGAGCAGTTCTTC

size: -
J: TRBJ1-4
D: -
V: TRBV21-1
CDR3: CASSKAWRQENEKLFF
DNA: TGTGCCAGCAGCAAAGCATGGCGACAAGAGAATGAAAAACTGTTTTTT

size: -
J: TRBJ2-3
D: -
V: TRBV4-1
CDR3: CASSQVRAEGPGTDTQYF
DNA: TGCGCCAGCAGCCAAGTGAGGGCAGAGGGACCTGGCACAGATACGCAGTATTTT

size: few
J: TRBJ2-1
D: -
V: TRBV6-2/TRBV6-3
CDR3: CASSYDYLPWSSYNEQFF
DNA: TGTGCCAGCAGTTACGATTATCTTCCGTGGAGCTCCTACAATGAGCAGTTCTTC

size: once
J: TRBJ1-1
D: -
V: TRBV25-1
CDR3: CASSDMGGKNTEAFF
DNA: TGTGCCAGCAGTGATATGGGGGGCAAGAACACTGAAGCTTTCTTT

size: -
J: TRBJ1-5
D: TRBD1
V: TRBV6-6
CDR3: CASSRTGPYSNQPQHF
DNA: TGTGCCAGCAGCAGGACAGGCCCGTATAGCAATCAGCCCCAGCATTTT

size: -
J: TRBJ2-1
D: -
V: TRBV9
CDR3: CASSILSIGSYNEQFF
DNA: TGTGCCAGCAGCATCCTAAGCATCGGCTCCTACAATGAGCAGTTCTTC

size: few
J: TRBJ2-5
D: -
V: TRBV13
CDR3: CASSLSGPGREETQYF
DNA: TGTGCCAGCAGCTTATCCGGCCCAGGCAGGGAAGAGACCCAGTACTTC

size: -
J: TRBJ2-7
D: -
V: TRBV30
CDR3: CAWRGETYEQYF
DNA: TGTGCCTGGAGGGGGGAAACCTACGAGCAGTACTTC

size: -
J: TRBJ1-5
D: -
V: TRBV20-1
CDR3: CSATVGGELDAEGNQPQHF
DNA: TGCAGTGCTACTGTTGGGGGAGAGCTTGACGCCGAGGGCAATCAGCCCCAGCATTTT

size: -
J: TRBJ2-3
D: -
V: TRBV7-8
CDR3: CASSLRGTTYTDTQYF
DNA: TGTGCCAGCAGCCTCAGGGGGACTACATACACAGATACGCAGTATTTT

size: -
J: TRBJ2-1
D: -
V: TRBV29-1
CDR3: CSVVPSVGYEQFF
DNA: TGCAGCGTTGTCCCCTCGGTAGGGTACGAGCAGTTCTTC

size: -
J: TRBJ1-2
D: TRBD1
V: TRBV29-1
CDR3: CSVVPGTGDPKFYGYTF
DNA: TGCAGCGTTGTGCCTGGGACAGGTGACCCAAAATTCTATGGCTACACCTTC

size: -
J: TRBJ2-5
D: TRBD1
V: TRBV28
CDR3: CASSPSPGTGRGRETQYF
DNA: TGTGCCAGCAGCCCCTCTCCCGGGACAGGGAGGGGGCGAGAGACCCAGTACTTC

size: -
J: TRBJ2-2
D: TRBD1
V: TRBV6-5
CDR3: CASSFRTGGTGELFF
DNA: TGTGCCAGCAGTTTTCGGACAGGGGGCACCGGGGAGCTGTTTTTT

size: -
J: TRBJ2-7
D: -
V: TRBV20-1
CDR3: CSARDFGGNTYEQYF
DNA: TGCAGTGCTAGAGATTTCGGGGGAAACACCTACGAGCAGTACTTC

size: -
J: TRBJ2-1
D: TRBD2
V: TRBV6-2/TRBV6-3
CDR3: CAIGLAESNEQFF
DNA: TGTGCCATCGGGCTAGCGGAATCCAATGAGCAGTTCTTC

size: -
J: TRBJ2-3
D: -
V: TRBV9
CDR3: CASSVDGARADTQYF
DNA: TGTGCCAGCAGCGTAGATGGGGCTAGAGCAGATACGCAGTATTTT

size: -
J: TRBJ2-7
D: TRBD2
V: TRBV12-3/TRBV12-4
CDR3: CASTQWASGRTGQYF
DNA: TGTGCCAGCACCCAATGGGCTAGCGGGAGGACCGGGCAGTACTTC

size: -
J: TRBJ2-3
D: -
V: TRBV20-1
CDR3: CSARVWVVGSTDTQYF
DNA: TGCAGTGCTAGAGTTTGGGTGGTAGGGAGCACAGATACGCAGTATTTT

size: -
J: TRBJ2-6
D: -
V: TRBV28
CDR3: CASSLSTGANVLTF
DNA: TGTGCCAGCAGTTTATCGACTGGGGCCAACGTCCTGACTTTC

size: -
J: TRBJ2-4
D: -
V: TRBV28
CDR3: CASSSQGTLAKNIQYF
DNA: TGTGCCAGCAGTTCCCAGGGGACTTTAGCCAAAAACATTCAGTACTTC

size: few
J: TRBJ1-5
D: -
V: TRBV4-1
CDR3: CASSLGTVNQPQHF
DNA: TGTGCCAGCAGCTTGGGCACGGTCAATCAGCCCCAGCATTTT

size: medium-sized
J: TRBJ1-1
D: -
V: TRBV5-1
CDR3: CASSLAGGYTEAFF
DNA: TGCGCCAGCAGCTTGGCCGGGGGGTACACTGAAGCTTTCTTT

size: -
J: TRBJ2-1
D: -
V: TRBV29-1
CDR3: CSALKGGVGEQFF
DNA: TGCAGCGCGTTAAAGGGGGGGGTGGGCGAGCAGTTCTTC

size: -
J: TRBJ2-1
D: TRBD2
V: TRBV7-9
CDR3: CASSSGLAGWREQFF
DNA: TGTGCCAGCAGCTCTGGACTAGCGGGGTGGAGGGAGCAGTTCTTC

size: -
J: TRBJ1-1
D: -
V: TRBV4-1
CDR3: CASSQGGPQGRYTEAFF
DNA: TGCGCCAGCAGCCAAGGGGGCCCCCAGGGGAGGTACACTGAAGCTTTCTTT

size: once
J: TRBJ2-3
D: TRBD2
V: TRBV27
CDR3: CASTPLWGGTSTDTQYF
DNA: TGTGCCAGCACCCCCCTTTGGGGGGGGACTAGCACAGATACGCAGTATTTT

size: -
J: TRBJ1-5
D: -
V: TRBV7-2
CDR3: CASSSIGPNQPQHF
DNA: TGTGCCAGCAGCTCAATCGGACCCAATCAGCCCCAGCATTTT

size: -
J: TRBJ1-2
D: -
V: TRBV29-1
CDR3: CSVGRVDYGYTF
DNA: TGCAGCGTTGGGCGGGTTGACTATGGCTACACCTTC

size: -
J: TRBJ2-2
D: TRBD2
V: TRBV6-1
CDR3: CASSQGTSGITGELFF
DNA: TGTGCCAGCAGTCAGGGGACTAGCGGCATCACCGGGGAGCTGTTTTTT